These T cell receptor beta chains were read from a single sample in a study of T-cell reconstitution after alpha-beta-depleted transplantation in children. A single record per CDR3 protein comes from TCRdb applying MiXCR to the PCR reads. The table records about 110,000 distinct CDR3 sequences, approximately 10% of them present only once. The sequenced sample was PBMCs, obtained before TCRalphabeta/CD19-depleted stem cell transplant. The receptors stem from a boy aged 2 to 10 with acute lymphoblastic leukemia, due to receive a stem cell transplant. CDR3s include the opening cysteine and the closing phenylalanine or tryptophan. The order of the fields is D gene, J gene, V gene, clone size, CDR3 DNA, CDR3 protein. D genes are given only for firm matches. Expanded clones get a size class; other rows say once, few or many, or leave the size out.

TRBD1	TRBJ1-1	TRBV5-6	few	TGTGCCAGCAGCTTCGGGCCGACAGGGATTAACACTGAAGCTTTCTTT	CASSFGPTGINTEAFF
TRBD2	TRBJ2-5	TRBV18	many	TGTGCCAGCTCACCACCCGGAAGGAGCGGGAGGGGAGAGACCCAGTACTTC	CASSPPGRSGRGETQYF
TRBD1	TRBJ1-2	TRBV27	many	TGTGCCAGCAGTTTAGGCGACAGGGGCGGTGGCTACACCTTC	CASSLGDRGGGYTF
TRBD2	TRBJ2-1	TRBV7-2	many	TGTGCCAGCAGCGCCTTACCTAGCGGGACCGTGAATGAGCAGTTCTTC	CASSALPSGTVNEQFF
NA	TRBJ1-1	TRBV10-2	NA	TGCGCCAGCAGTAACAGTCGCCGCACTGAAGCTTTCTTT	CASSNSRRTEAFF
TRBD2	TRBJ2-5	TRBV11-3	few	TGTGCCAGCAGCCAGGGGACTAGCGGGGGGCAAGAGACCCAGTACTTC	CASSQGTSGGQETQYF
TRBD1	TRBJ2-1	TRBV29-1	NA	TGCAGCGTTTTAGGACAGGGGGCTTTAAATGAGCAGTTCTTC	CSVLGQGALNEQFF
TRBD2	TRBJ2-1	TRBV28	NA	TGTGCCAGCAGTGCCGAGAGGACTAGCGGACACAATGAGCAGTTCTTC	CASSAERTSGHNEQFF
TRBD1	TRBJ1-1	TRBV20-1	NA	TGCAGTGCTATCGGGACAGGGTCGGCCCTGGGGACTGAAGCTTTCTTT	CSAIGTGSALGTEAFF
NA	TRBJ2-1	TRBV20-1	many	TGCAGTGCCGGAGTAATGGCGGTTCACAATGAGCAGTTCTTC	CSAGVMAVHNEQFF
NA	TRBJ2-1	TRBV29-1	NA	TGCAGCGTTGTTGATGTTGGCAGTAACAATGAGCAGTTCTTC	CSVVDVGSNNEQFF
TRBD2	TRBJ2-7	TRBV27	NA	TGTGCCAGCGGCCCCACTAGCGGGTCGCTTTCCTCCTACGAGCAGTACTTC	CASGPTSGSLSSYEQYF
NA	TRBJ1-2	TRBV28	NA	TGTGCCAGTCAAGCTAACTATGGCTACACCTTC	CASQANYGYTF
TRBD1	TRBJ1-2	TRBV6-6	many	TGTGCCAGCACCGGGACAGGGTCCGGCTACACCTTC	CASTGTGSGYTF
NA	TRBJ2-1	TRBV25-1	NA	TGTGCCAGCAGTGAATCTGACTTTTACAATGAGCAGTTCTTC	CASSESDFYNEQFF
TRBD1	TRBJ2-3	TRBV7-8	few	TGTGCCAGCAGCTTAGTCGGACAGGGCACAGATACGCAGTATTTT	CASSLVGQGTDTQYF
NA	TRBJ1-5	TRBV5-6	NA	TGTGCCAGCAGCTCCCGGGACCCTATTAATTATAGCAATCAGCCCCAGCATTTT	CASSSRDPINYSNQPQHF
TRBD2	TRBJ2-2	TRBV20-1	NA	TGCAGTGCTAGAGCTCCGGGACTAGCGGCCACCGGGGAGCTGTTTTTT	CSARAPGLAATGELFF
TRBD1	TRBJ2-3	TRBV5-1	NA	TGCGCCAGCAGCGTGACAGGGGCCATCACAGATACGCAGTATTTT	CASSVTGAITDTQYF
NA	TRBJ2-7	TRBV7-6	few	TGTGCCAGCAGCCACGGGCCCTCCTACGAGCAGTACTTC	CASSHGPSYEQYF
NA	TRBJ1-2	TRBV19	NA	TGTGCCACACTGGAAGGGCCCTTCTACACCTTC	CATLEGPFYTF
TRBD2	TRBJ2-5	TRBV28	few	TGTGCCAGCAGTTTAAGAGGACTAGCGGGGACCCAGTACTTC	CASSLRGLAGTQYF
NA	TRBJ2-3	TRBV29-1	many	TGCAGCGCCGGGACTAGCACAGATACGCAGTATTTT	CSAGTSTDTQYF
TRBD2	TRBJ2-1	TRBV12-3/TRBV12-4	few	TGTGCCAGCAGCCCGAGCGGGGTACCCTACAATGAGCAGTTCTTC	CASSPSGVPYNEQFF
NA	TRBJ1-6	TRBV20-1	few	TGCAGTGCTAGCGGGGCGGGCATTAAGAATTCACCCCTCCACTTT	CSASGAGIKNSPLHF
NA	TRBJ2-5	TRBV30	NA	TGTGCCTGGAGAAGGTCCGGGGCGCAAGAGACCCAGTACTTC	CAWRRSGAQETQYF
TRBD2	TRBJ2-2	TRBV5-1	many	TGCGCCAGCAGGAGAGCGGGAGGGAGCACCGGGGAGCTGTTTTTT	CASRRAGGSTGELFF
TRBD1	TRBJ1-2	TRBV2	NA	TGTGCCAGCAGTGGGGGGACAGGGGAGGACGGCTACACCTTC	CASSGGTGEDGYTF
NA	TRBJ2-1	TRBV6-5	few	TGTGCCAGCAGTTACTTCCCGTCGGCGGACTCCTACAATGAGCAGTTCTTC	CASSYFPSADSYNEQFF
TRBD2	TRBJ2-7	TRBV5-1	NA	TGCGCCAGCAGCTCGACAGGGGGCAGGACTAGCGGGAGAGAGTCCTACGAGCAGTACTTC	CASSSTGGRTSGRESYEQYF
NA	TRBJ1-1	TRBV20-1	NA	TGCAGTGCTAGAGATCTCCGGGGGGAGCCCACCCAAGCTTTCTTT	CSARDLRGEPTQAFF
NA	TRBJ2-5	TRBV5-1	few	TGCGCCAGCAGCTTGGACGGGGACGGAAGGGAGACCCAGTACTTC	CASSLDGDGRETQYF
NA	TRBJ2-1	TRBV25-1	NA	TGTGCCAGCAGTGAGTCCACCCTCCGGGACGCTGATGAGCAGTTCTTC	CASSESTLRDADEQFF
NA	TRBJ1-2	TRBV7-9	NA	TGTGCCAGCAGCTTAGGACAGGCCTCCGTAGGTGGCTACACCTTC	CASSLGQASVGGYTF
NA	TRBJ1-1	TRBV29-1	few	TGCAGCGTCCACCTGGGGCCAGGGACAGAAGCTTTCTTT	CSVHLGPGTEAFF